Listed below are T cell receptor beta chains from one sample, sequenced in a study of blood T cell repertoires in COVID-19. Repertoires were generated with immunoSEQ multiplex PCR, while TCRdb's copy carries only in-frame clones and drops some. The sample carries under 250,000 clones, approximately 83% recorded once. The sample consisted of peripheral blood. Receptor source: a woman aged 40-49 years with active or convalescent COVID-19. Each CDR3 is given with its conserved first and last residue. The D gene is left open where the match is weak. Only part of the rows carry a size: once, few, many, or a class if the clone is expanded.

d_call,clone_size,j_call,v_call,cdr3_nt,cdr3_aa
-,-,TRBJ2-3,TRBV3-1/TRBV3-2,TGTGCCAGCAGCCAAGACCTTCAGTTGGATACGCAGTATTTT,CASSQDLQLDTQYF
-,-,TRBJ1-1,TRBV28,TGTGCCAGCAGGGTCCTCCGAGACAGTTTCGGGAACACTGAAGCTTTCTTT,CASRVLRDSFGNTEAFF
TRBD2,-,TRBJ2-4,TRBV30,TGTGCCTGGAGTCCGGGGGGGTTAGGCAAAAACATTCAGTACTTC,CAWSPGGLGKNIQYF
TRBD2,-,TRBJ2-7,TRBV7-2,TGTGCCAGCAGCTTAGAGGTGACTAGCGGGGGATACGAGCAGTACTTC,CASSLEVTSGGYEQYF
-,-,TRBJ2-7,TRBV6-2/TRBV6-3,TGTGCCAGCAGTTACTTTCTTGGGGCGACCTACGAGCAGTACTTC,CASSYFLGATYEQYF
-,-,TRBJ1-5,TRBV7-2,TGTGCCAGCAGCCCAATGGAGTGGAGCAATCAGCCCCAGCATTTT,CASSPMEWSNQPQHF
TRBD1,-,TRBJ1-2,TRBV30,TGTGCCTGGGACAAGGGGGGACAGTATGGCTACACCTTC,CAWDKGGQYGYTF
-,once,TRBJ2-7,TRBV6-2/TRBV6-3,TGTGCCAGCAGTTACAACAGCTACGAGCAGTACTTC,CASSYNSYEQYF
TRBD2,-,TRBJ2-3,TRBV5-4,TGTGCCAGCAGCTTGTCTGGCGGGAGAAGCACAGATACGCAGTATTTT,CASSLSGGRSTDTQYF
TRBD1,-,TRBJ1-4,TRBV30,TGTGCCTGGAGTGTAGTCAGGGGGCCAGGCGAAAAACTGTTTTTT,CAWSVVRGPGEKLFF
-,few,TRBJ1-6,TRBV7-3,TGTGCCAGCAGCCAATATGGGACTTTGCAACAAAATTCACCCCTCCACTTT,CASSQYGTLQQNSPLHF
-,-,TRBJ2-3,TRBV7-9,TGTGCCAGCAGACTGGGGGGAAGCACAGATACGCAGTATTTT,CASRLGGSTDTQYF
-,-,TRBJ1-2,TRBV5-4,TGTGCCAGCAGCCCACAGAACTCCTATGGCTACACCTTC,CASSPQNSYGYTF
-,few,TRBJ1-4,TRBV27,TGTGCCAGCACCCAAGGACAAGCACCTAATGAAAAACTGTTTTTT,CASTQGQAPNEKLFF
-,-,TRBJ2-5,TRBV4-2,TGTGCCAGCAGCCATACGGGACTCTCAGGAGAGACCCAGTACTTC,CASSHTGLSGETQYF
-,-,TRBJ1-1,TRBV5-3,TGTGCCAGAAGCTCACCCGGGCCAGGGTTCACTGAAGCTTTCTTT,CARSSPGPGFTEAFF
-,once,TRBJ1-4,TRBV12-5,TGTGCTAGTGGTTTGTCGTTACGGTACAGTGGAGAAAAACTGTTTTTT,CASGLSLRYSGEKLFF
-,-,TRBJ1-2,TRBV24-1,TGTGCCACTTCTACGAGCGTTTTCGGCTATGGCTACACCTTC,CATSTSVFGYGYTF
-,-,TRBJ2-1,TRBV6-5,TGTGCCAGCAGCACTAGCTCCTACAATGAGCAGTTCTTC,CASSTSSYNEQFF
-,-,TRBJ2-2,TRBV4-2,TGTGCCAGCAGCCAAGAAGTCGGGGGCACCGGGGAGCTGTTTTTT,CASSQEVGGTGELFF
TRBD1,-,TRBJ2-5,TRBV29-1,TGCAGCGTTAGGGACAGGGGGATAGAGACCCAGTACTTC,CSVRDRGIETQYF
TRBD2,once,TRBJ2-7,TRBV4-2,TGTGCCAGCAGCCTTGGACTAGCGGGAGGGTACGAGCAGTACTTC,CASSLGLAGGYEQYF
-,-,TRBJ1-1,TRBV24-1,TGTGCCACCAGTGACAACGCTCTTCCGGGTCAGAACACTGAAGCTTTCTTT,CATSDNALPGQNTEAFF
TRBD1,-,TRBJ1-1,TRBV6-6,TGTGCCAGCAGTTACTCTCGGCAGGGGGATAACACTGAAGCTTTCTTT,CASSYSRQGDNTEAFF
-,once,TRBJ2-2,TRBV30,TGTGCCTGGAGTGCCCCCCTCGGGGATCCGAACACCGGGGAGCTGTTTTTT,CAWSAPLGDPNTGELFF
TRBD2,-,TRBJ2-1,TRBV24-1,TGTGCCACCAGTGAGGCGGGGGGTTTCGATGAGCAGTTCTTC,CATSEAGGFDEQFF
TRBD2,-,TRBJ2-7,TRBV6-1,TGTGCCAGCAGTGACGGACTAGCCTACGAGCAGTACTTC,CASSDGLAYEQYF
TRBD2,-,TRBJ2-1,TRBV9,TGTGCCAGCAATAGCGGGAGGGCCTTAAGCAATGAGCAGTTCTTC,CASNSGRALSNEQFF